Below, 23 T cell receptor beta chains from the same sample are listed, as sequenced in a study of OX40 agonist ivuxolimab in advanced cancers. Clones were sequenced by immunoSEQ multiplex PCR, and TCRdb holds only the in-frame ones, with some missing. The repertoire has some 65,000 clones, roughly 91% of them found once; the top ten carry about 0.37%. Source: CD4+ or CD8+ T cells sorted from blood, taken in a trial of the OX40 agonist ivuxolimab. All receptors derive from an adult with an advanced solid tumor such as melanoma, head and neck, liver or kidney cancer.

A single count supports this clone. This chain connects TRBV27 to TRBJ1-5; D is undetermined. Germline V gene data show CDR1 as MNHEY and CDR2 as SMNVEV (reference sequence). CDR3 length equals 15 residues. V was clipped by 9 bases and J by 1 base, with 16 bases between them. CDR3 in DNA: TGTGCCAGTATGATCCGGGCAGGCAGCAATCAGCCCCAGCATTTT. Protein: CASMIRAGSNQPQHF.

The DNA of the CDR3 is TGTGCCAGTAGTATAGGTCTAGGGACTTACGGGGAGCTGTTTTTT. Amino acids: CASSIGLGTYGELFF. This chain connects TRBV19 to TRBJ2-2, with D possibly TRBD2 on 6 matching bases. The V and J ends lost 1 base and 7 bases respectively, with 13 bases between them. Germline CDR1 and CDR2: LNHDA and SQIVND (reference sequence). This CDR3 has 15 amino acids.

This clone was seen a few times. The chain links TRBV6-4 to TRBJ1-6, with a tentative D call TRBD1 (5 bases). The CDR3 length is 16 residues. Germline CDR1 and CDR2: MRHNA and SNTAGT. The V end was cut by 0 bases, the J end by 9 bases, with 15 bases between. The CDR3 nucleotides are TGTGCCAGCAGTGACTCGGGAAGGGGCGATACTTCACCCCTCCACTTT. This gives the protein CASSDSGRGDTSPLHF.

This clone came up once. The chain carries TRBV6-1 and TRBJ2-7; no reliable D call. The V end was cut by 3 bases, the J end by 6 bases, with 12 bases between. Germline-derived CDR1 and CDR2 are MNHNS and SASEGT. The CDR3 loop spans 13 amino acids. Here the CDR3 DNA reads TGTGCCAGCAGTGACGGGCAACTGGGCGAGCAGTACTTC. Translation gives CASSDGQLGEQYF.

The chain has TRBV7-9 and TRBJ2-7; 12 bases fit TRBD1. The CDR3 sequence is 16 residues long. The germline V gene encodes CDR1 SEHNR and CDR2 FQNEAQ (reference sequence). V lost 1 base, J lost 6 bases, and 7 bases stayed unmatched. The CDR3 DNA follows: TGTGCCAGCAGCTTAGGGCTTTGGGACAGGGGGCTCGAGCAGTACTTC. This translates into CASSLGLWDRGLEQYF. The full variable domain, rest sourced from reference TRBV7-9 and TRBJ2-7, is DTGVSQNPRHKITKRGQNVTFRCDPISEHNRLYWYRQTLGQGPEFLTYFQNEAQLEKSRLLSDRFSAERPKGSFSTLEIQRTEQGDSAMYLCASSLGLWDRGLEQYFGPGTRLTVT.

The V call is TRBV2, the J call TRBJ2-1, with 7 bases fitting TRBD1. The germline CDR1 and CDR2 sequences are SNHLY and FYNNEI. V lost 8 bases, J lost 3 bases, and 4 bases stayed unmatched. The CDR3 contains 13 residues. CDR3 sequence (DNA): TGTGCCAGCGGGACAGAGCTCTACAATGAGCAGTTCTTC. Translation: CASGTELYNEQFF.

V gene TRBV11-2 combines with J gene TRBJ2-5, with 7 bases fitting TRBD1. The V segment lost 1 base and the J segment 1 base; nucleotides outside the gene matches: 6. The germline CDR1 and CDR2 sequences are SGHAT and FQNNGV. This CDR3 region has 16 residues. CDR3: CASSLGPGGGQETQYF. The CDR3 DNA is TGTGCCAGCAGCTTAGGACCAGGGGGTGGCCAAGAGACCCAGTACTTC. Combining the CDR3 with reference TRBV11-2 and TRBJ2-5 gives the whole variable domain EAGVAQSPRYKIIEKRQSVAFWCNPISGHATLYWYQQILGQGPKLLIQFQNNGVVDDSQLPKDRFSAERLKGVDSTLKIQPAKLEDSAVYLCASSLGPGGGQETQYFGPGTRLLVL.

The chain employs TRBV6-5 and TRBJ1-5; 7 bases fit TRBD1. Germline values: CDR1 MNHEY, CDR2 SVGAGI. This CDR3 has 14 amino acids. V dropped 3 bases and J dropped 7; count of bases not matched to a gene: 6. CDR3 nucleotide sequence: TGTGCCAGCAGTTATGGGGGGACAGACCAGCCCCAGCATTTT. Encoded protein: CASSYGGTDQPQHF.

V is TRBV6-6 and J is TRBJ2-7, with a weak D call TRBD2 (5 bases). The CDR3 totals 15 residues. V lost 2 bases to trimming and J lost 3 bases, with 14 bases between them. Germline assignment: CDR1 MNHNY and CDR2 SVGAGI (reference sequence). The CDR3 protein is CASSYEPGRDYEQYF. For the CDR3, the DNA is TGTGCCAGCAGTTACGAACCTGGACGGGACTACGAGCAGTACTTC.

The V and J genes are TRBV2 and TRBJ1-5; D is perhaps TRBD1 (5 bases). V was pared by 4 bases and J by 5 bases, with 9 bases between. This CDR3 region has 13 residues. The germline V gene encodes CDR1 SNHLY and CDR2 FYNNEI. Written as DNA, the CDR3 is TGTGCCAGCAGTGGAGACAGCGATCAGCCCCAGCATTTT. Translating gives CASSGDSDQPQHF. Full variable domain (remainder filled in from reference TRBV2 and TRBJ1-5): EPEVTQTPSHQVTQMGQEVILRCVPISNHLYFYWYRQILGQKVEFLVSFYNNEISEKSEIFDDQFSVERPDGSNFTLKIRSTKLEDSAMYFCASSGDSDQPQHFGDGTRLSIL.

The chain joins TRBV19 to TRBJ1-1, with TRBD1 as a possible D gene (6 bases). V lost 1 base and J 5 bases, leaving 11 bases between the germline ends. Germline CDR1 LNHDA, CDR2 SQIVND (reference sequence). The length of the CDR3 is 14 residues. CDR3 DNA: TGTGCCAGTAGTATAGGGGGGGCTCATACTGAAGCTTTCTTT. Encoded protein: CASSIGGAHTEAFF.

This sequence joins TRBV7-9 and TRBJ2-7, with 15 bases lining up with TRBD2. Germline values: CDR1 SEHNR, CDR2 FQNEAQ (reference sequence). The V gene end was trimmed by 1 base and the J gene end by 7 bases; junction bases not matched to a gene: 8. The CDR3 runs to 17 residues. The CDR3: CASSLERQGLAGGEQYF. The CDR3 region has the DNA TGTGCCAGCAGCTTAGAGCGTCAGGGACTAGCGGGGGGAGAGCAGTACTTC.

CDR3 amino acids: CASSSVRGGGYTF. Written as DNA, the CDR3 is TGTGCCAGCAGCTCTGTCAGGGGTGGTGGCTACACCTTC. The genes are TRBV7-2 and TRBJ1-2; tentative D call: TRBD1 (6 bases). This CDR3 is 13 amino acids long. Trimming cost V 4 bases and J 7 bases, with 13 bases left between them. Germline V gene sequence: CDR1 SGHTA, CDR2 FQGNSA.

The chain uses TRBV9 and TRBJ2-7, with TRBD1 as a possible D gene (5 bases). The CDR3 length is 16 residues. The ends were cut back, 9 bases at V and 5 bases at J, with 27 bases in the middle. The germline gives CDR1 SGDLS, CDR2 YYNGEE. This CDR3 reads CATPRRETALGNEQYF. The DNA of the CDR3 is TGTGCCACCCCCCGGCGAGAGACAGCCTTGGGGAACGAGCAGTACTTC.

CDR3 residues: CASSLDRYTIYF. DNA for the CDR3: TGCGCCAGCAGCTTGGACAGATACACCATATATTTT. The V call is TRBV5-1, the J call TRBJ1-3, with no clear D. The V and J ends lost 0 bases and 8 bases respectively, with 6 bases between them. Germline assignment: CDR1 SGHRS and CDR2 YFSETQ. This CDR3 is built from 12 residues.

V and J are TRBV6-5 and TRBJ2-2; 11 nucleotides align to TRBD2. With V trimmed by 7 bases and J by 5 bases, 3 bases remained unmatched. The V gene's germline CDR1 is MNHEY and CDR2 SVGAGI. The CDR3 contains 14 residues. CDR3 protein: CASIRLAGTGELFF. CDR3 nucleotides: TGTGCCAGCATCCGACTAGCGGGGACCGGGGAGCTGTTTTTT.

The chain joins TRBV11-2 to TRBJ2-5; no clear D gene. The J call may be mistaken, given a closer DNA end match to TRBJ2-7. Germline values: CDR1 SGHAT, CDR2 FQNNGV. This CDR3 contains 15 residues. The CDR3 DNA sequence: TGTGCCAGCAGCTTAGATAGGAAGGGCATCGACGAGCAGTACTTC. Amino acid sequence: CASSLDRKGIDEQYF.

In its sample, this clone was seen once. V gene TRBV6-5 combines with J gene TRBJ1-2; TRBD1 agrees at 7 bases. Germline trimming cut 2 bases from V and 0 bases from J; bases unmatched to any gene: 0. Germline loops: CDR1 MNHEY, CDR2 SVGAGI. CDR3 length equals 14 residues. CDR3 sequence (DNA): TGTGCCAGCAGTTACGACAGGGCTAACTATGGCTACACCTTC. Translated, it gives CASSYDRANYGYTF.

This chain joins TRBV9 and TRBJ1-3, with unresolved D. CDR1 is SGDLS, CDR2 YYNGEE, per germline. The CDR3 extends over 15 amino acids. V was cut by 0 bases and J by 8 bases, with 15 bases left in between. CDR3 coding DNA: TGTGCCAGCAGCGTAGGCGTCAGCCCCCGGGACACCATATATTTT. This sequence encodes CASSVGVSPRDTIYF.

This sequence joins TRBV14 and TRBJ2-1; 9 bases match TRBD1. CDR1 is SGHDN and CDR2 is FVKESK in the germline V gene. This CDR3 region has 14 residues. Losses at the gene ends were 1 base for V and 10 bases for J; bases not matched to a gene: 5. DNA of the CDR3: TGTGCCAGCAGCCAAGTACAGGGGGCGAGCGAGCAGTTCTTC. Its translation is CASSQVQGASEQFF.

The CDR3 sequence: CASSLGAGDDTDTQYF. Here the CDR3 DNA reads TGTGCCAGCAGCTTAGGAGCGGGAGACGACACAGATACGCAGTATTTT. The chain links TRBV11-3 to TRBJ2-3, with 8 positions matching TRBD2. V shed 1 base, J shed 2 bases, and the junction held 5 bases outside the gene matches. The CDR3 is 16 amino acids. Germline CDR1 is SGHNT and CDR2 is YENEEA.

The chain carries TRBV7-8 and TRBJ1-5; D ambiguous. The CDR3 is 15 amino acids. Germline CDR1 and CDR2: SGHVS and FQNEAQ. Between the trimmed V and J ends, which lost 1 base and 5 bases, there was a span of 12 bases. CDR3 nucleotide sequence: TGTGCCAGCAGCTTAGTATCATCGCGAGATCAGCCCCAGCATTTT. Translation gives CASSLVSSRDQPQHF. The full variable domain, its missing parts supplied by reference TRBV7-8 and TRBJ1-5, is GAGVSQSPRYKVAKRGQDVALRCDPISGHVSLFWYQQALGQGPEFLTYFQNEAQLDKSGLPSDRFFAERPEGSVSTLKIQRTQQEDSAVYLCASSLVSSRDQPQHFGDGTRLSIL.

CDR3 nucleotide sequence: TGTGCCAGCAGCCCCCGGTCCGTAGCGGGGGGAATGAATGAGCAGTTCTTC. Protein sequence: CASSPRSVAGGMNEQFF. This chain connects TRBV13 to TRBJ2-1; 10 bases are a match to TRBD2. The CDR3 sequence is 17 residues long. J was trimmed by 7 bases and V by 5 bases; bases with no gene match: 14. Per germline, CDR1 PRHDT and CDR2 FYEKMQ (reference sequence).